This TCR beta chain was captured in a study of T-cell reconstitution after alpha-beta-depleted transplantation in children. Using unique molecular identifiers, the investigators prepared the TCRbeta library. TCRdb called the PCR reads again in MiXCR, with one record for every CDR3 protein. There are 450,000 to 600,000 distinct CDR3 sequences in the sample; approximately 32% occur only once, and approximately 2.3% lies in the top ten. Trimming took 2 bases from V and 9 from J, leaving 11 bases between them. Germline assignment: CDR1 SGHTA and CDR2 FQGTGA. This CDR3 is 13 amino acids long. The rearrangement links TRBV7-3 to TRBJ2-1, with D tentatively TRBD1 (5 bases). The input for sequencing was PBMCs from the stem cell graft donor, taken from the stem cell graft. The receptor was isolated from a human donor who donated a stem cell graft to a child with aplastic anemia. The CDR3, as DNA: TGTGCCAGCAGCTTACAGGGATTCGGTGAGCAGTTCTTC. This translates into CASSLQGFGEQFF.